The table lists the clone carrying this T cell receptor (beta chain) with a few counts. Antigen: not known. The data stem from a study of a mutant IDH1 vaccine in newly diagnosed glioma. Profiling relied on immunoSEQ multiplex PCR, and the TCRdb table lists in-frame clones only, not all of them. In the table there are about 32,000 clones, around 82% of which are singletons. The germline gives CDR1 SGHRS, CDR2 YFSETQ. The ends were cut back, 4 bases at V and 7 bases at J, with 11 bases in the middle. This CDR3 spans 12 amino acids. Time point defined: week 11, during vaccination. Vaccine doses each comprised 300 ug of mutant IDH1 20-mer peptide, with topical imiquimod.

This receptor was taken from a man between 25 and 39 years old with glioma. Here the sequenced sample was PBMCs, taken from a glioma patient whose treatment included an IDH1 peptide vaccine. The V gene is TRBV5-1, the J gene TRBJ1-1; TRBD1 might be the D (5 bases). In DNA, the CDR3 is TGCGCCAGCAGCCGGGGGGGAGGTGAAGCTTTCTTT. Its protein product is CASSRGGGEAFF.